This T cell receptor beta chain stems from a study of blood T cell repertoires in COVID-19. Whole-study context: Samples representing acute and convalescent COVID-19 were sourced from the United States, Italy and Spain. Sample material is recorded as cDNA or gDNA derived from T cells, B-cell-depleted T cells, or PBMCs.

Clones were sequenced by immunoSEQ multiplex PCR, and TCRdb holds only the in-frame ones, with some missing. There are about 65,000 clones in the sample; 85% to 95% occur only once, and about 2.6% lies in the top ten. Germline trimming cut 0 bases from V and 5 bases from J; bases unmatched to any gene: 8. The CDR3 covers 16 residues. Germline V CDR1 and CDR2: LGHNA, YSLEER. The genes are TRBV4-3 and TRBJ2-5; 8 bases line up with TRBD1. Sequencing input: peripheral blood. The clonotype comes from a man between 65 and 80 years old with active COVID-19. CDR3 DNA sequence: TGCGCCAGCAGCCAAGAAGGCGCAGGGGGCGCGGAGACCCAGTACTTC. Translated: CASSQEGAGGAETQYF.